A selection of T cell receptor beta chains follows, all from one sample in a study of OX40 agonist ivuxolimab in advanced cancers. The table came from immunoSEQ multiplex PCR; TCRdb's copy has only in-frame clones and leaves some out. The sample shows some 68,000 clones, 80% to 90% of them seen only once. The sequences come from CD4+ or CD8+ T cells sorted from blood, collected in a trial of the OX40 agonist ivuxolimab. These TCRs come from an adult with an advanced solid tumor such as melanoma, head and neck, liver or kidney cancer. Each CDR3 is given with its conserved first and last residue. The D gene is left open where the match is weak. The size field is filled for only some rows; it gives once, few, many or a size class.

>.|.|TRBJ2-7|TRBV10-2
CASSEALASSYEQYF
TGCGCCAGCAGTGAGGCCCTAGCGAGCTCCTACGAGCAGTACTTC
>TRBD2|.|TRBJ2-2|TRBV27
CASMGLAGRLGELFF
TGTGCCTCCATGGGACTAGCGGGTCGTCTCGGGGAGCTGTTTTTT
>.|.|TRBJ1-1|TRBV2
CASSGYTEAFF
TGTGCCAGCAGCGGTTACACTGAAGCTTTCTTT
>TRBD2|once|TRBJ2-5|TRBV7-2
CASTSKLGGRPGETQYF
TGTGCCAGCACCTCAAAGCTGGGCGGGAGGCCAGGGGAGACCCAGTACTTC
>.|.|TRBJ1-1|TRBV5-1
CASSLAGGGGEAFF
TGCGCCAGCAGCTTGGCCGGGGGCGGGGGTGAAGCTTTCTTT
>.|.|TRBJ2-1|TRBV5-1
CASSLLGYNEQFF
TGCGCCAGCAGTCTTTTAGGGTACAATGAGCAGTTCTTC
>.|.|TRBJ1-1|TRBV28
CASSFPGDTEAFF
TGTGCCAGCAGTTTCCCCGGGGATACTGAAGCTTTCTTT
>.|.|TRBJ2-7|TRBV7-2
CASEGDPSYEQYF
TGTGCCAGCGAGGGGGACCCCTCCTACGAGCAGTACTTC
>.|.|TRBJ1-1|TRBV4-1
CASRSDLRTEAFF
TGCGCCAGCAGATCAGACCTGAGGACTGAAGCTTTCTTT
>.|.|TRBJ2-7|TRBV19
CASSIVRDGEQYF
TGTGCCAGTAGTATAGTTCGGGATGGCGAGCAGTACTTC
>.|few|TRBJ1-5|TRBV15
CATSREVSQPQHF
TGTGCCACCAGCAGAGAGGTAAGTCAGCCCCAGCATTTT
>TRBD1|.|TRBJ2-5|TRBV5-1
CASRPSGGPETQYF
TGCGCCAGCAGGCCCTCAGGGGGCCCAGAGACCCAGTACTTC
>.|once|TRBJ1-4|TRBV6-1
CASSEVSRGWDNEKLFF
TGTGCCAGCAGTGAAGTCTCGAGGGGATGGGATAATGAAAAACTGTTTTTT
>.|.|TRBJ1-5|TRBV11-2
CASSLAPEDHF
TGTGCCAGCAGCTTAGCCCCTGAGGATCATTTT
>TRBD1|.|TRBJ2-5|TRBV5-1
CASSLQGEETQYF
TGCGCCAGCAGCTTACAGGGGGAAGAGACCCAGTACTTC
>TRBD2|.|TRBJ2-7|TRBV2
CASRTSGVSSYEQYF
TGTGCCAGCAGGACTAGCGGGGTTAGCTCCTACGAGCAGTACTTC
>.|.|TRBJ1-6|TRBV6-6
CASSSPPGRENSPLHF
TGTGCCAGCAGTTCCCCCCCGGGGAGAGAGAATTCACCCCTCCACTTT
>.|.|TRBJ2-7|TRBV7-2
CASSLEGSSYEQYF
TGTGCCAGCAGCTTAGAGGGGAGTTCCTACGAGCAGTACTTC